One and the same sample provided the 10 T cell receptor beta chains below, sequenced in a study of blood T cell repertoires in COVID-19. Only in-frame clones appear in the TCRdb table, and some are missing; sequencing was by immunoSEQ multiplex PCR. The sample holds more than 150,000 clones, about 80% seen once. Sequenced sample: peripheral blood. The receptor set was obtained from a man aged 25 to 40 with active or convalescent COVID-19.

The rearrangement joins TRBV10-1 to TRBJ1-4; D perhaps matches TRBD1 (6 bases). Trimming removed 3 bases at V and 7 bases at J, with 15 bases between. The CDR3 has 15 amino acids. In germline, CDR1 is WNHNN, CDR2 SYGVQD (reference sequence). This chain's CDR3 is CASSDSRDTLEKLFF. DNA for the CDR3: TGCGCCAGCAGTGATTCCCGGGACACTCTTGAAAAACTGTTTTTT.

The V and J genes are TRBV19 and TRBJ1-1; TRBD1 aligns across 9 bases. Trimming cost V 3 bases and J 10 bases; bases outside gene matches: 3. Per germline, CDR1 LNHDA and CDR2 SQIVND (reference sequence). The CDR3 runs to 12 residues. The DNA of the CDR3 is TGTGCCAGTAGTATGGAGGACAGGGGAGCTTTCTTT. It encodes CASSMEDRGAFF.

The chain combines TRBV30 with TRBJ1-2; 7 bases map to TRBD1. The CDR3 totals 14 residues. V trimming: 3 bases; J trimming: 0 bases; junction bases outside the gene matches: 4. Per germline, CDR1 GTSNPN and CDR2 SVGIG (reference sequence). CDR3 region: CAWRNRGANYGYTF. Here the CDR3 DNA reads TGTGCCTGGAGAAACAGGGGAGCTAACTATGGCTACACCTTC.

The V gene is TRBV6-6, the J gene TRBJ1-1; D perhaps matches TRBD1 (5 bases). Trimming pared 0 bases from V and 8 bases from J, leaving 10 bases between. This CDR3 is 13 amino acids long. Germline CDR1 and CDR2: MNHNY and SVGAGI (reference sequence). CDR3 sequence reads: CASSYSAGQEAFF. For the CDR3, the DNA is TGTGCCAGCAGTTACTCGGCGGGGCAAGAAGCTTTCTTT.

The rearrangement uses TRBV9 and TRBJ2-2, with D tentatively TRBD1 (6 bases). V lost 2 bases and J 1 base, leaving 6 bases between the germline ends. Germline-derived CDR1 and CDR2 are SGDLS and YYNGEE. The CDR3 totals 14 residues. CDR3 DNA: TGTGCCAGCAGCGTGACAGGGAACACCGGGGAGCTGTTTTTT. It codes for CASSVTGNTGELFF.

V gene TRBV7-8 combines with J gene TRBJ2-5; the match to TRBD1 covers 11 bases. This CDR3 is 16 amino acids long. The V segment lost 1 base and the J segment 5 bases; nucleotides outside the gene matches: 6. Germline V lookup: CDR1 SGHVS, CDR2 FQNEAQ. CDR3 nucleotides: TGTGCCAGCAGCTTAGGGACAGGGGGCAGCTCGGAGACCCAGTACTTC. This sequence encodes CASSLGTGGSSETQYF.

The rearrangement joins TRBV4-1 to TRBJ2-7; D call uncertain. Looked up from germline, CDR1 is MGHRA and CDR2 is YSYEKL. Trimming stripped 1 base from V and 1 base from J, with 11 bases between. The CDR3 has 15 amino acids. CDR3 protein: CASSQVKAVSYEQYF. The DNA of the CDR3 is TGCGCCAGCAGCCAAGTAAAGGCGGTTTCCTACGAGCAGTACTTC.

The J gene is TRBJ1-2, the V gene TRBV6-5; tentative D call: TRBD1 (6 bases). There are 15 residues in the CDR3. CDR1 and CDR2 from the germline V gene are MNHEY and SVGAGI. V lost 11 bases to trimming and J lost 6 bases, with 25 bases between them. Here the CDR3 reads CASGWGQGTANGYTF. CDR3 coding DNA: TGTGCCTCAGGTTGGGGGCAGGGCACGGCAAATGGCTACACCTTC.

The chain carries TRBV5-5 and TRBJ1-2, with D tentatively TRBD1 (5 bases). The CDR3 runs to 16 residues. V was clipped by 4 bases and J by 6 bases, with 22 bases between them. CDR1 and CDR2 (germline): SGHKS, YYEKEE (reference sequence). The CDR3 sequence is CASSTPFRGRVDGYTF. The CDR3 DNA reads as TGTGCCAGCAGCACCCCCTTTAGAGGCAGGGTGGATGGCTACACCTTC.

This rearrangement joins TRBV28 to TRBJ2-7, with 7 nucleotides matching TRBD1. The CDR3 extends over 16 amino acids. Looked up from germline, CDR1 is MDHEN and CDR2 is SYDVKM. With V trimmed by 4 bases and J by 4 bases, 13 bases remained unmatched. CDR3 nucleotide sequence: TGTGCCAGCAGTTCACCAGGGGGAGTAGAAGGTTACGAGCAGTACGTC. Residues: CASSSPGGVEGYEQYV.